This T cell receptor beta chain was recorded in a study of post-analysis software for immune sequencing data. The V and J ends lost 0 bases and 1 base respectively, with 10 bases between them. Germline V gene data show CDR1 as LGHNA and CDR2 as YNFKEQ. CDR3 size: 17 residues. Study-level points and caveats: Included in a set of roughly five TRBV segments more frequent in patients than controls were TRBV5-6, TRBV5-1 and TRBV20-1.

With respect to this clonotype: The antigen is not known.

Libraries were made from TCR beta cDNA, and they carried unique molecular identifiers. Input amounts of roughly 0.9 to 10 million T cells were used. These gave about 500,000 cDNA molecules, so each molecule approximated one T cell. TCRdb re-derived calls from the PCR reads in MiXCR, one entry per CDR3 protein. The sample lists about 760,000 distinct CDR3 sequences, 25% to 30% occurring once. The TCR originated in a girl between 10 and 17 years old with multiple sclerosis. The sample consisted of blood. The V call is TRBV4-2, the J call TRBJ2-6; D remains ambiguous. The CDR3 reads CASSQELASSGANVLTF. The CDR3, as DNA: TGTGCCAGCAGCCAAGAATTAGCAAGTTCTGGGGCCAACGTCCTGACTTTC.